This T cell receptor (beta chain) was sequenced during a study of shared clonotypes between healthy human individuals. Profiling relied on immunoSEQ multiplex PCR, and the TCRdb table lists in-frame clones only, not all of them. The sample consists of roughly 2.1 million clones, under 95% of them appearing once. The germline V and J ends were trimmed by 6 bases and 8 bases, with 20 bases remaining between them. The germline V gene has CDR1 PRHDT and CDR2 FYEKMQ (reference sequence). This CDR3 is 15 amino acids long. Only CD45RO-negative cells positively selected for CCR7 counted as naive CD8 cells, so terminally differentiated effector memory CD45RA+ cells were excluded.

The TCR comes from a young man in good health. Some clones in this sample may be carry-over from other donors' samples. Sample: naive CD8+ T cells from PBMCs. The J gene is TRBJ2-1, the V gene TRBV13, with a weak D call TRBD1 (5 bases). The CDR3 coding sequence is TGTGCCAGCAGATTCAGGGCCGGGCCCACCGATGAGCAGTTCTTC. Translating gives CASRFRAGPTDEQFF.